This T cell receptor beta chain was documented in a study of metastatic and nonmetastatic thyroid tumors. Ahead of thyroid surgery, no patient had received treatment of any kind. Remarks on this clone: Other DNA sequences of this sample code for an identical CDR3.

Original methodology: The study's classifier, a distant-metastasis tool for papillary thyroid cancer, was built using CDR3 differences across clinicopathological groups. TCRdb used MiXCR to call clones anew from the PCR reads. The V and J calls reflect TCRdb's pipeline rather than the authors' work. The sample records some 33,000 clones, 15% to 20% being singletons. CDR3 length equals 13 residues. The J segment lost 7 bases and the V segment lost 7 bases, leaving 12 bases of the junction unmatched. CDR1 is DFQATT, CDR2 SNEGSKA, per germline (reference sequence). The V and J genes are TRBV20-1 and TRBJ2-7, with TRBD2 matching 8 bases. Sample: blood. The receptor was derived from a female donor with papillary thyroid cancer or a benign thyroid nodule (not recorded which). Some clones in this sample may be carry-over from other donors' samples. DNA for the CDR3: TGCAGTGTGGGTCGGGAGGGTCTGGGTGAGCAGTACTTC. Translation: CSVGREGLGEQYF.